This T cell receptor (beta chain) was sequenced in a study of blood T cell repertoires in COVID-19. The CDR3 is 14 amino acids. With 1 base removed from V and 0 bases from J, the gap between germline ends came to 6 bases. The germline V gene has CDR1 SGHAT and CDR2 FQDESV (reference sequence). Some clones are missing from TCRdb's copy, which holds only in-frame ones; the method was immunoSEQ multiplex PCR. The data show about 310,000 clones, with 85% seen just once and 1.5% to 2% held by the top ten. The clonotype was recovered from a woman in her 30s who had been exposed to COVID-19. The specimen sequenced was PBMCs or T cells enriched from blood (not recorded which). The V and J genes are TRBV11-1 and TRBJ1-1; unclear D gene. CDR3 sequence (DNA): TGTGCCAGCAGCTTAGGAGTGATGAACACTGAAGCTTTCTTT. It codes for CASSLGVMNTEAFF.